Shown below are 3 T cell receptor beta chains from a single sample sequenced in a study of CXCR3-negative and CXCR3-positive naive CD8 T cells. Overall study results and limits: Against CXCR3-negative naive cells, CXCR3-positive naive cells showed more hydrophobic TRB CDR3s.

TRB cDNA was prepared as libraries by UMI-labeled 5' RACE. TCRdb reprocessed the 5' RACE reads; each CDR3 protein has one entry and no DNA is given. In all, the sample yields 130,000 to 150,000 distinct CDR3 sequences. These receptors lack a known antigen. The specimen was naive CXCR3+ CD8+ T cells from blood. Subset specified: CD45RO-CCR7+CD27+CD95- naive CD8+ T cells expressing CXCR3 (TNR3+). The receptors were gathered from a human donor in good health. Some clones in this sample may be carry-over from other donors' samples.

The V and J genes are TRBV6-6 and TRBJ2-7; as DNA is missing, the TRBD1 call by TCRdb cannot be tested. Per germline, CDR1 MNHNY and CDR2 SVGAGI (reference sequence). CDR3 size: 14 residues. The CDR3 here is CASTPGQGIIEQYF.

The chain joins TRBV20-1 to TRBJ2-1; TCRdb gives TRBD1 as the D gene, but with no DNA this cannot be confirmed. The CDR3 runs 14 residues. Per germline, CDR1 DFQATT and CDR2 SNEGSKA (reference sequence). CDR3 amino acids: CSVEGDKTNNEQFF.

This chain links TRBV15 with TRBJ2-7; TCRdb names TRBD1, which stays unverified in the absence of DNA. The CDR3 covers 15 residues. The germline CDR1 and CDR2 sequences are LNHNV and YYDKDF (reference sequence). The CDR3 loop is CATSPIPGTTYEQYF.